The following is a TCR beta chain sequence with its context. The antigen is unknown. These data belong to a study of cytomegalovirus exposure and HLA in healthy donors. Amplification used 60 Vbeta primers and 13 Jbeta primers. Sequenced by immunoSEQ multiplex PCR; TCRdb stores in-frame clones only, minus some. Of hundreds of thousands of clones listed, approximately 82% are singletons. Notes on the study in general: Data from an earlier analysis indicated that most TCR beta V segments were productive either about 87% or about 30% of the time. A few of the chains that were CMV-associated were confirmed in vitro to be specific for CMV antigens.

The CDR3 consists of 15 residues. V was pared by 2 bases and J by 0 bases, with 10 bases between. Germline CDR1 and CDR2: MNHEY and SMNVEV (reference sequence). The sample consisted of PBMCs. The source of this sequence is a woman in her thirties or forties in good health and CMV-seronegative. The rearrangement joins TRBV27 to TRBJ1-1; D is unresolved. The CDR3 coding sequence is TGTGCCAGCAGTTTACAAGCCGGTATGAACACTGAAGCTTTCTTT. Translation: CASSLQAGMNTEAFF.